This TCR beta chain derives from a study of cytomegalovirus exposure and HLA in healthy donors. As for the study in general: Early released data comprised some 85 million unique TCRs from HLA-typed donors. General study points: Sequencing likely generated an artifact that appeared as a cluster of highly shared sequence variants.

With 60 Vbeta and 13 Jbeta primers, the PCR was carried out. Data came from immunoSEQ multiplex PCR; TCRdb stores just in-frame clones and leaves some out. The sample shows about 200,000 clones, 82% of them seen only once. Germline V gives CDR1 MDHEN, CDR2 SYDVKM. Trimming took 3 bases from V and 4 from J, leaving 11 bases between them. This CDR3 comprises 14 residues. A word on this clone: Its antigen remains unidentified.

This TCR was recovered from a man between 35 and 55 years old in good health and CMV-seropositive. Sequenced: PBMCs. The chain has TRBV28 and TRBJ2-3; no definite D call. CDR3 loop: CASSLSGRADTQYF. The CDR3 nucleotides are TGTGCCAGCAGTTTGTCTGGTCGAGCAGATACGCAGTATTTT.